The 20 T cell receptor beta chains given below trace back to one sample, sequenced in a study of Graves' ophthalmopathy and Graves' hyperthyroidism. Transcripts of RNA were the source for amplifying TCR beta CDR3 regions. RT-PCR was first run with HTBI primers, then multiplex PCR in a second round. TCRdb re-called the multiplex PCR reads through MiXCR, storing one row per CDR3 protein. Of just over 400,000 distinct CDR3 sequences in the sample, under 25% are singletons; the top ten hold around 3.2%. The sample was peripheral blood. These receptors all come from a young woman with stable Graves' hyperthyroidism.

This clonotype was detected many times. The rearrangement links TRBV6-2 or TRBV6-3 to TRBJ2-5; maybe TRBD2 (7 bases). Trimming took off 6 bases at V and 2 bases at J, with 16 bases between the two ends. In germline, CDR1 is MNHEY, CDR2 SVGEGT. The CDR3 is 15 residues long. CDR3 protein: CASRRPGGAQETQYF. The CDR3 DNA is TGTGCCAGCAGACGTCCGGGGGGCGCGCAAGAGACCCAGTACTTC.

This clonotype was counted at least ten times. The chain uses TRBV6-2 or TRBV6-3 and TRBJ2-7; D unclear. V was pared by 2 bases and J by 6 bases, with 8 bases between. The length of the CDR3 is 12 residues. Germline loops: CDR1 MNHEY, CDR2 SVGEGT. CDR3 residues: CASSYPVAEQYF. Here the CDR3 DNA reads TGTGCCAGCAGTTACCCGGTTGCCGAGCAGTACTTC.

Details on this clonotype: This may stem from a read error, because a much larger clone lies one nucleotide away. The chain couples TRBV11-2 to TRBJ2-5, with a tentative D call TRBD1 (6 bases). CDR1 is SGHAT, CDR2 FQNNGV, per germline. The CDR3 has 16 amino acids. CDR3 protein: CSSSLAVGGAWETQYF. CDR3 DNA sequence: TGTTCCAGCAGCTTAGCCGTTGGGGGCGCCTGGGAGACCCAGTACTTC.

This clonotype was detected ten times or more. J is TRBJ2-7 and V is TRBV20-1; D could derive from TRBD1 or TRBD2 (5 bases each). The germline CDR1 and CDR2 sequences are DFQATT and SNEGSKA (reference sequence). This CDR3 comprises 13 residues. Trimming stripped 2 bases from V and 3 bases from J, with 11 bases between. CDR3 loop: CSARWDLHYEQYF. In nucleotides, the CDR3 is TGCAGTGCTAGATGGGACCTTCACTACGAGCAGTACTTC.

This clonotype appeared many times. The chain combines TRBV5-1 with TRBJ1-2; TRBD1 is a possible D gene (6 bases). The V gene's germline CDR1 is SGHRS and CDR2 YFSETQ. The CDR3 loop spans 12 amino acids. With 4 bases removed from V and 7 bases from J, the gap between germline ends came to 11 bases. The CDR3 loop is CASSTQGTGYTF. The CDR3 nucleotides are TGCGCCAGCAGCACACAGGGTACTGGCTACACCTTC.

The CDR3 DNA sequence: TGTGCTAGTGCTGACGACAGGGACTCCTACGAGCAGTACTTC. Its protein is CASADDRDSYEQYF. V usage is TRBV12-5 and J usage is TRBJ2-7; 7 bases map to TRBD1. Per the germline V gene, CDR1 is LGHNT and CDR2 is FRNRAP. The CDR3 spans 14 residues. V gave up 7 bases and J gave up 0 bases; unmatched junction bases: 6. The variable domain in full, completed from reference TRBV12-5 and TRBJ2-7, reads DARVTQTPRHKVTEMGQEVTMRCQPILGHNTVFWYRQTMMQGLELLAYFRNRAPLDDSGMPKDRFSAEMPDATLATLKIQPSEPRDSAVYFCASADDRDSYEQYFGPGTRLTVT.

The V and J genes are TRBV29-1 and TRBJ2-2, with 10 bases identical to TRBD2. V lost 0 bases, J lost 6 bases, and 4 bases stayed unmatched. Per germline, CDR1 SQVTM and CDR2 ANQGSEA. This CDR3 is built from 15 residues. The CDR3 loop is CSVEEWSGRAGELFF. As DNA, the CDR3 is TGCAGCGTTGAAGAGTGGAGCGGGAGGGCCGGGGAGCTGTTTTTT.

This chain connects TRBV28 to TRBJ2-7; no clear D gene. This CDR3 has 13 amino acids. V was cut by 2 bases and J by 4 bases, with 9 bases left in between. Per germline, CDR1 MDHEN and CDR2 SYDVKM. Written as DNA, the CDR3 is TGTGCCAGCAGTTTAGCATCTCATTACGAGCAGTACTTC. It encodes CASSLASHYEQYF.

This clonotype was detected many times. V is TRBV7-3 and J is TRBJ2-3; 9 bases match TRBD1. The germline CDR1 and CDR2 sequences are SGHTA and FQGTGA. Trimming took 1 base from V and 3 from J; bases not matched to a gene: 8. This CDR3 region has 17 residues. The CDR3 sequence is CASSLMPGTGRTDTQYF. In DNA form, the CDR3 reads TGTGCCAGCAGCTTAATGCCAGGGACAGGGAGGACAGATACGCAGTATTTT.

The sample holds many counts of this clonotype. This chain joins TRBV7-2 and TRBJ2-5; 8 nucleotides match TRBD1. Unmatched junction bases numbered 6, after V lost 4 bases and J lost 5 bases. Germline V gives CDR1 SGHTA, CDR2 FQGNSA. The CDR3 totals 14 residues. CDR3 sequence: CASSSQGVRETQYF. The CDR3, as DNA: TGTGCCAGCAGCTCACAGGGGGTCCGGGAGACCCAGTACTTC.

This clonotype was recorded at least ten times. The J gene is TRBJ1-2, the V gene TRBV6-2 or TRBV6-3; 9 bases map to TRBD1. CDR1 and CDR2 (germline): MNHEY, SVGEGT. Trimming cost V 6 bases and J 2 bases; bases outside gene matches: 16. The CDR3 runs to 18 residues. CDR3 DNA sequence: TGTGCCAGCAGGGGACAGGGAAGGAATCAGAGAACAAACTATGGCTACACCTTC. Translated: CASRGQGRNQRTNYGYTF.

This clonotype was detected ten times or more. The germline gene is not matched at one end of the junction; a read error may be the cause. V usage is TRBV27 and J usage is TRBJ2-4, with D perhaps matching TRBD1 (6 bases). This CDR3 has 13 amino acids. The germline V gene encodes CDR1 MNHEY and CDR2 SMNVEV (reference sequence). The CDR3 loop reads CASSLHRVGIKYF. CDR3 in DNA: TGTGCCAGCAGTTTACACAGGGTGGGCATTAAGTACTTC.

Remarks on this clonotype: One end of the junction does not line up with germline, which may come from a read error. This chain uses TRBV12-3 or TRBV12-4 with TRBJ1-1; D is uncertain. The CDR3 is made up of 13 amino acids. The CDR3 reads CASGLDGNTEAFF. DNA for the CDR3: TGTGCCAGCGGTTTGGACGGGAACACTGAAGCTTTCTTT.

This clonotype was detected many times. A junction end diverges from the germline sequence, so it may reflect a read error. This rearrangement joins TRBV19 to TRBJ1-1, with 7 bases lining up with TRBD1. This CDR3 region has 14 residues. Germline V gives CDR1 LNHDA, CDR2 SQIVND (reference sequence). The CDR3: CASSIGAGGTEAFF. CDR3 in DNA: TGTGCCAGTAGCATAGGGGCAGGGGGCACTGAAGCTTTCTTT.

This clonotype occurred many times. V and J are TRBV2 and TRBJ1-2, with D perhaps matching TRBD1 (5 bases). Germline CDR1 reads SNHLY; CDR2 reads FYNNEI. V lost 8 bases and J lost 4, with 14 bases in between. This CDR3 contains 13 residues. This CDR3 is CASRRGVAYGYTF. DNA for the CDR3: TGTGCCAGCCGCCGGGGGGTGGCCTATGGCTACACCTTC.

This clonotype was detected many times. The chain carries TRBV20-1 and TRBJ2-7, with no clear D. The V and J ends lost 2 bases and 6 bases respectively, with 11 bases between them. Germline assignment: CDR1 DFQATT and CDR2 SNEGSKA (reference sequence). The CDR3 is 12 amino acids. CDR3 DNA sequence: TGCAGTGCTAGATTTCTACCCCCCGAGCAGTACTTC. It codes for CSARFLPPEQYF.

This clonotype occurred many times. The chain recombines TRBV30 with TRBJ1-3, with D uncertain. CDR1 and CDR2 (germline): GTSNPN, SVGIG (reference sequence). This CDR3 has 16 residues. V was shortened by 3 bases and J by 0 bases, with 15 bases between the two germline ends. CDR3 bases: TGTGCCTGGAGACCCACCCGCCTGAGCTCTGGAAACACCATATATTTT. Translated, it gives CAWRPTRLSSGNTIYF.

In its sample, this clonotype was seen many times. The chain employs TRBV20-1 and TRBJ1-2, with D possibly TRBD1 on 5 matching bases. The V end lost 5 bases, the J end lost 7 bases, and 17 bases lay between the germline ends. The CDR3 covers 13 residues. Per the germline V gene, CDR1 is DFQATT and CDR2 is SNEGSKA (reference sequence). In DNA form, the CDR3 reads TGCAGTGCTTCGGGACGGCGGTCGGGTGGCTACACCTTC. Its translation: CSASGRRSGGYTF.

The chain employs TRBV4-2 and TRBJ2-2; possibly TRBD1 for D (7 bases). CDR1 LGHNA and CDR2 YNFKEQ come from the germline V gene. Trimming removed 0 bases from V and 3 bases from J, with 11 bases in between. CDR3 length equals 16 residues. CDR3 in DNA: TGTGCCAGCAGCCAAGAGGGCAGGGGGGACACCGGGGAGCTGTTTTTT. Translated: CASSQEGRGDTGELFF.

The sample holds a few counts of this clonotype. The J gene is TRBJ1-5, the V gene TRBV12-3 or TRBV12-4; D is unclear. V dropped 6 bases and J dropped 0 bases, with 15 bases sitting between them. The CDR3 runs to 16 residues. In DNA, the CDR3 is TGTGCCAGCAGGTACTATTGGGCGGATAGCAATCAGCCCCAGCATTTT. Translation gives CASRYYWADSNQPQHF.